A selection of T cell receptor beta chains follows, all from one sample in a study of early T cells in non-severe SARS-CoV-2 infection. TCRdb recomputed calls from the 5' RACE reads with MiXCR, one row per CDR3 protein. The sample contains some 59,000 distinct CDR3 sequences, approximately 9.9% of which appear only once. Sequencing was carried out using whole blood. These receptors were obtained from an adult who was a healthcare worker with PCR-confirmed SARS-CoV-2 infection or an uninfected control (not recorded which). Each CDR3 is given with its conserved first and last residue. A D gene is named only where the DNA matches it firmly. Size is omitted from some rows. Given values are once, few, many or a class for expanded clones.

J	D	V	size	CDR3	DNA
TRBJ2-2	NA	TRBV7-2	NA	CASSRAWGRAGELFF	TGTGCCAGCAGCCGAGCTTGGGGCCGCGCCGGGGAGCTGTTTTTT
TRBJ1-1	NA	TRBV12-3/TRBV12-4	NA	CASSLVSMNTEAFF	TGTGCCAGCAGTTTAGTCAGCATGAACACTGAAGCTTTCTTT
TRBJ1-5	TRBD1	TRBV12-3/TRBV12-4	NA	CASSQGGFNQPQHF	TGTGCCAGCAGCCAAGGGGGCTTCAATCAGCCCCAGCATTTT
TRBJ2-5	TRBD1	TRBV11-3	few	CASSASPTLTGEETQYF	TGTGCCAGCAGCGCCAGCCCAACGTTGACAGGGGAAGAGACCCAGTACTTC
TRBJ1-5	TRBD1	TRBV29-1	NA	CSVAGTGNQPQHF	TGCAGCGTGGCCGGGACAGGCAATCAGCCCCAGCATTTT
TRBJ1-1	NA	TRBV28	few	CASSLSGVVKTFF	TGTGCCAGCAGTTTATCAGGGGTTGTTAAAACTTTCTTT
TRBJ2-3	TRBD2	TRBV7-9	few	CASSPSGGRDTQYF	TGTGCCAGCAGTCCTAGCGGGGGGCGAGATACGCAGTATTTT
TRBJ2-3	TRBD2	TRBV20-1	many	CSATVAGDTDTQYF	TGCAGTGCTACTGTAGCGGGGGACACAGATACGCAGTATTTT
TRBJ2-3	NA	TRBV19	few	CASSPIGAGSTDTQYF	TGTGCCAGTAGTCCTATCGGTGCGGGGAGCACAGATACGCAGTATTTT
TRBJ2-7	TRBD1	TRBV9	few	CASSRSFRDSFPYEQYF	TGTGCCAGCAGCCGCTCGTTCCGGGACAGTTTCCCCTACGAGCAGTACTTC
TRBJ1-6	NA	TRBV9	few	CASSSRPNGNSPLHF	TGTGCCAGCAGCTCGCGGCCGAACGGGAATTCACCCCTCCACTTT
TRBJ1-1	NA	TRBV4-1	many	CASSTGIMNTEAFF	TGCGCCAGCAGCACGGGGATTATGAACACTGAAGCTTTCTTT
TRBJ2-3	NA	TRBV11-2	many	CASSLDSRADTQYF	TGTGCCAGCAGCTTAGACTCCCGGGCAGATACGCAGTATTTT
TRBJ1-2	NA	TRBV12-3/TRBV12-4	few	CASRGIDSYGYTF	TGTGCCAGCAGGGGGATAGACAGTTATGGCTACACCTTC
TRBJ2-7	NA	TRBV5-4	NA	CASSLAGQTISEQYF	TGTGCCAGCAGCTTGGCAGGGCAAACAATCTCCGAGCAGTACTTC
TRBJ1-2	TRBD1	TRBV5-4	NA	CASSSIDRDNGYTF	TGTGCCAGCAGCTCAATCGACAGGGATAATGGCTACACCTTC
TRBJ2-1	NA	TRBV30	NA	CAWSLSPWERIF	TGTGCCTGGAGCCTAAGCCCTTGGGAAAGGATCTTC
TRBJ2-1	TRBD2	TRBV7-9	NA	CASLGLGSEQFF	TGTGCCAGCTTGGGACTAGGCAGTGAGCAGTTCTTC
TRBJ2-5	NA	TRBV29-1	NA	CSGGLQETQYF	TGCAGCGGAGGGCTACAAGAGACCCAGTACTTC
TRBJ1-6	TRBD1	TRBV25-1	few	CASSTTGGYSPLHF	TGTGCCAGCAGTACGACAGGGGGATATTCACCCCTCCACTTT
TRBJ2-5	NA	TRBV4-1	many	CASSQVRGQGEETQYF	TGCGCCAGCAGCCAAGTCCGGGGGCAGGGAGAGGAGACCCAGTACTTC
TRBJ1-1	NA	TRBV18	NA	CASSPGDLGTEAFF	TGTGCCAGCTCACCAGGAGATTTGGGCACTGAAGCTTTCTTT
TRBJ2-5	NA	TRBV20-1	once	CSAFLEGETQYF	TGCAGTGCCTTCCTAGAGGGAGAGACCCAGTACTTC
TRBJ2-1	NA	TRBV24-1	many	CATSDLRGNEQFF	TGTGCCACCAGTGATTTGCGTGGAAATGAGCAGTTCTTC
TRBJ2-5	TRBD1	TRBV3-1	many	CASSQGTGMETQYF	TGTGCCAGCAGCCAAGGGACAGGGATGGAGACCCAGTACTTC
TRBJ1-2	NA	TRBV18	few	CASSPPVGYGYTF	TGTGCCAGCTCGCCCCCAGTGGGGTATGGCTACACCTTC
TRBJ2-2	TRBD2	TRBV2	many	CASRGTSGLTGELFF	TGTGCCAGCAGAGGGACTAGCGGGCTCACCGGGGAGCTGTTTTTT
TRBJ2-1	NA	TRBV7-2	few	CASSLSITINEQFF	TGTGCCAGCAGCTTGAGTATTACCATCAATGAGCAGTTCTTC
TRBJ1-1	TRBD1	TRBV30	NA	CAWRRGTANTEAFF	TGTGCCTGGAGAAGGGGGACAGCGAACACTGAAGCTTTCTTT
TRBJ1-2	NA	TRBV6-6	NA	CASSYSLYGYTF	TGTGCCAGCAGTTACTCCCTGTATGGCTACACCTTC
TRBJ1-5	NA	TRBV4-1	many	CASSPTGGNNQPQHF	TGCGCCAGCAGCCCAACCGGCGGCAACAATCAGCCCCAGCATTTT
TRBJ2-5	TRBD2	TRBV11-1	many	CASSASTGGVVKTQYF	TGTGCCAGCAGCGCGTCAACGGGGGGAGTTGTGAAGACCCAGTACTTC
TRBJ1-4	NA	TRBV20-1	NA	CSAREFRDLNEKLFF	TGCAGTGCTAGAGAATTCAGAGACTTAAATGAAAAACTGTTTTTT
TRBJ2-1	TRBD2	TRBV11-2	NA	CASSFRPGTSGGAVKEQFF	TGTGCCAGCAGCTTCCGTCCCGGGACTAGCGGGGGGGCCGTGAAGGAGCAGTTCTTC
TRBJ1-5	NA	TRBV3-1	many	CASSQRGQPQHF	TGTGCCAGCAGCCAACGGGGTCAGCCCCAGCATTTT
TRBJ2-5	NA	TRBV27	many	CASSLSRSETQYF	TGTGCCAGCAGTTTATCCCGTTCCGAGACCCAGTACTTC
TRBJ1-5	NA	TRBV2	NA	CASSVEEASNQPQHF	TGTGCCAGCAGTGTGGAGGAGGCGAGCAATCAGCCCCAGCATTTT
TRBJ2-3	NA	TRBV6-1	many	CASTMEDTQYF	TGTGCCAGCACTATGGAAGATACGCAGTATTTT
TRBJ2-5	NA	TRBV4-1	many	CASSQLLGPNRETQYF	TGCGCCAGCAGCCAGCTGTTGGGCCCGAACCGAGAGACCCAGTACTTC
TRBJ2-2	NA	TRBV5-1	NA	CASALFDFFGELFF	TGCGCCAGCGCCCTTTTCGATTTTTTTGGGGAGCTGTTTTTT
TRBJ2-7	NA	TRBV9	NA	CASSVVSIIGSCEQYF	TGTGCCAGCAGCGTAGTAAGTATAATCGGGTCCTGCGAGCAGTACTTC
TRBJ2-2	TRBD1	TRBV5-4	NA	CASSSKDGTGIVGELFF	TGTGCCAGCAGCTCGAAAGACGGGACAGGGATCGTCGGGGAGCTGTTTTTT
TRBJ1-4	TRBD1	TRBV29-1	NA	CSVDGTGGKLFF	TGCAGCGTTGATGGGACAGGGGGGAAACTGTTTTTT
TRBJ2-5	NA	TRBV4-2	many	CASSPFRGEETQYF	TGTGCCAGCAGCCCGTTTCGGGGAGAAGAGACCCAGTACTTC
TRBJ2-3	NA	TRBV5-4	many	CASSLRKVDTDTQYF	TGTGCCAGCAGCTTGAGAAAAGTAGACACAGATACGCAGTATTTT
TRBJ1-4	NA	TRBV6-1	NA	CASSPSEKLFF	TGTGCCAGCAGTCCGTCCGAAAAACTGTTTTTT
TRBJ1-3	NA	TRBV12-5	few	CATGGSGNTIYF	TGTGCAACCGGCGGCTCTGGAAACACCATATATTTT
TRBJ2-7	TRBD2	TRBV5-1	many	CASSIFGTSSFYEQYF	TGCGCCAGCAGTATCTTCGGGACTAGCTCCTTCTACGAGCAGTACTTC
TRBJ1-2	NA	TRBV12-3/TRBV12-4	NA	CASSKTSYGYTF	TGTGCCAGCAGTAAAACAAGCTATGGCTACACCTTC
TRBJ2-7	NA	TRBV10-2	NA	CASSDPGVGEQYF	TGCGCCAGCAGTGACCCGGGGGTGGGCGAGCAGTACTTC
TRBJ2-7	NA	TRBV3-1	NA	CASSPGEGYEQYF	TGTGCCAGCAGCCCCGGGGAAGGTTACGAGCAGTACTTC
TRBJ2-3	NA	TRBV4-1	few	CASSPGFPTDTQYF	TGCGCCAGCAGCCCTGGATTTCCGACAGATACGCAGTATTTT
TRBJ2-5	TRBD1	TRBV29-1	many	CSLTGEGTQYF	TGCAGCTTGACAGGGGAAGGGACCCAGTACTTC
TRBJ1-1	NA	TRBV4-1	few	CASTEGLNTEAFF	TGCGCCAGCACTGAGGGGCTGAACACTGAAGCTTTCTTT
TRBJ2-2	TRBD1	TRBV30	few	CAWSLRGLGELFF	TGTGCCTGGAGCCTTAGGGGGCTCGGGGAGCTGTTTTTT
TRBJ1-6	NA	TRBV4-2	NA	CASSQEPLSSYNSPLHF	TGTGCCAGCAGCCAAGAACCCCTTAGCTCCTATAATTCACCCCTCCACTTT
TRBJ1-1	TRBD1	TRBV14	many	CASNQQGAGTEAFF	TGTGCCAGCAACCAACAGGGGGCTGGGACTGAAGCTTTCTTT
TRBJ1-5	TRBD1	TRBV18	NA	CASSPGTEQPQHF	TGTGCCAGCTCCCCCGGGACAGAACAGCCCCAGCATTTT
TRBJ2-2	TRBD1	TRBV5-1	many	CASNPRQGYNTGELFF	TGCGCCAGCAACCCCCGACAGGGCTACAACACCGGGGAGCTGTTTTTT